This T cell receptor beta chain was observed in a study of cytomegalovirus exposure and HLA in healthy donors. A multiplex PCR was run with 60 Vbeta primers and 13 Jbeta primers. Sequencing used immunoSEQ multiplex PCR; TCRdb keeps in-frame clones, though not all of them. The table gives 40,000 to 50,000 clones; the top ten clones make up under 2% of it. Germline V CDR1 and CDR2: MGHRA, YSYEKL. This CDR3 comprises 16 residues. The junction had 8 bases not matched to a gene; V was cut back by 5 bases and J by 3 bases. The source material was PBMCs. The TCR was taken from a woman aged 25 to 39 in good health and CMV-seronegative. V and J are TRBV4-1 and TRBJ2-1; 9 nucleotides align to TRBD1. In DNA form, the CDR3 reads TGCGCCAGCAGCTCTCGGACAGGGGCCATCTACAATGAGCAGTTCTTC. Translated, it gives CASSSRTGAIYNEQFF.